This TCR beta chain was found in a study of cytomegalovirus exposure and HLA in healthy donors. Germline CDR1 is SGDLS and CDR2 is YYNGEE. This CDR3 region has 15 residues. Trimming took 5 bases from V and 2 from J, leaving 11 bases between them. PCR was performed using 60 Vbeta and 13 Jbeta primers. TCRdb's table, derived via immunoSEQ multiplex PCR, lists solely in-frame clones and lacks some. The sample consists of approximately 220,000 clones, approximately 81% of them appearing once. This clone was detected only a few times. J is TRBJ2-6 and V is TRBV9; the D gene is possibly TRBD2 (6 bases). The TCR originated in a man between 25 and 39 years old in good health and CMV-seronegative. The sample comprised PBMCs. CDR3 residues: CASSFLATGANVLTF. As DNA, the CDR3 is TGTGCCAGCAGTTTCCTAGCGACTGGGGCCAACGTCCTGACTTTC. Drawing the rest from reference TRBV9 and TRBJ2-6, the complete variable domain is DSGVTQTPKHLITATGQRVTLRCSPRSGDLSVYWYQQSLDQGLQFLIQYYNGEERAKGNILERFSAQQFPDLHSELNLSSLELGDSALYFCASSFLATGANVLTFGAGSRLTVL.